The rows below give T cell receptor beta chains drawn from one sample of a study of T cells after yellow fever vaccination. TCRdb fed the 5' RACE reads into MiXCR, producing one record per CDR3 protein. The table records about 630,000 distinct CDR3 sequences, 9% to 15% of them present only once. The source was PBMCs, collected on the day of the yellow fever booster vaccination. Source of these receptors: a man aged 30 to 45 who received the YFV17D yellow fever vaccine. Both conserved end residues are part of each CDR3. The order of the fields is clone size, V gene, D gene, J gene, CDR3 protein, CDR3 DNA. The D gene is left open where the match is weak. Part of the rows lack a size; the others show once, few, many or a class for expanded clones.

>many|TRBV6-1|TRBD1|TRBJ1-5
CASSQTGGNQPQHF
TGTGCCAGCAGCCAGACAGGGGGCAATCAGCCCCAGCATTTT
>.|TRBV4-3|.|TRBJ2-2
CASSQDRAPGLSGGLFF
TGCGCCAGCAGCCAAGATCGGGCCCCGGGCCTAAGCGGCGGGCTGTTTTTT
>.|TRBV7-2|.|TRBJ2-7
CASSFNRASYEQYF
TGTGCCAGCAGCTTTAACCGGGCCTCCTACGAGCAGTACTTC
>.|TRBV6-5|.|TRBJ1-3
CASSYGAGSGNTIYF
TGTGCCAGCAGTTACGGGGCAGGATCAGGAAACACCATATATTTT
>many|TRBV20-1|.|TRBJ2-7
CSGRGEGYEQYF
TGCAGTGGGAGGGGCGAGGGCTACGAGCAGTACTTC
>few|TRBV3-1|TRBD1|TRBJ2-1
CASSRDHDRATEQFF
TGTGCCAGCAGCCGCGATCATGACAGGGCAACTGAGCAGTTCTTC
>few|TRBV7-9|.|TRBJ1-2
CASSLQGTYNYGYTF
TGTGCCAGCAGCTTACAGGGGACATATAACTATGGCTACACCTTC
>.|TRBV5-5|.|TRBJ1-2
CASSAPGPYLEGYTF
TGTGCCAGCAGCGCACCGGGGCCCTATCTGGAGGGCTACACCTTC
>few|TRBV4-3|.|TRBJ2-5
CASSRLAQKQETQYF
TGCGCCAGCAGCCGGCTCGCCCAAAAACAAGAGACCCAGTACTTC
>many|TRBV27|TRBD2|TRBJ2-7
CASRTSGSYEQYF
TGTGCCAGCAGGACTAGCGGCTCCTACGAGCAGTACTTC